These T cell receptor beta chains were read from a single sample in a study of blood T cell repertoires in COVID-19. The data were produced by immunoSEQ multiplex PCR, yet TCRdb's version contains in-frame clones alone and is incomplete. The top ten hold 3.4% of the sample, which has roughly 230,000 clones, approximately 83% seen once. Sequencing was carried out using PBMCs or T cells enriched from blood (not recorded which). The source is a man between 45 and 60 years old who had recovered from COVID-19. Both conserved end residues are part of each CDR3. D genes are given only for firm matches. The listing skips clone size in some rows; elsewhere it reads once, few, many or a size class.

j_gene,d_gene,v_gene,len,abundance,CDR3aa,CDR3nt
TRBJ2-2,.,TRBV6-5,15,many,CATQRGGVGTGELFF,TGTGCCACCCAAAGGGGCGGGGTAGGAACCGGGGAGCTGTTTTTT
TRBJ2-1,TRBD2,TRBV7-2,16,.,CASSLTGGGSYNEQFF,TGTGCCAGCAGCTTAACGGGAGGGGGGTCCTACAATGAGCAGTTCTTC
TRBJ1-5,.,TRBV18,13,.,CASSPGGDQPQHF,TGTGCCAGCTCCCCGGGCGGGGATCAGCCCCAGCATTTT
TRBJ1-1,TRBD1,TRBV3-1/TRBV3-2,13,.,CASSVGTALGAFF,TGTGCCAGCAGCGTAGGGACAGCCTTGGGAGCTTTCTTT
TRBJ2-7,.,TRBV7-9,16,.,CASSHSVGYLSYEQYF,TGTGCCAGCAGCCACTCGGTGGGCTACCTATCCTACGAGCAGTACTTC
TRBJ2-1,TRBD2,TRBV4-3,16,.,CASSKGPSGGYNEQFF,TGCGCCAGCAGCAAAGGCCCTAGCGGGGGTTACAATGAGCAGTTCTTC
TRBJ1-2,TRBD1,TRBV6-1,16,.,CASSDGDRGLGFGYTF,TGTGCCAGCAGTGATGGGGACAGGGGTTTAGGCTTTGGCTACACCTTC
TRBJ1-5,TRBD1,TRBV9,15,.,CASSVEGAGNQPQHF,TGTGCCAGCAGCGTAGAGGGGGCGGGGAATCAGCCCCAGCATTTT
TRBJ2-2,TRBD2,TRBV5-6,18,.,CASSLGTSGRVYTGELFF,TGTGCCAGCAGCCTAGGGACTAGCGGGAGAGTTTACACCGGGGAGCTGTTTTTT
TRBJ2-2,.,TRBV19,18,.,CASSIDLSGLLNTGELFF,TGTGCCAGTAGTATAGATCTGTCCGGACTCCTAAACACCGGGGAGCTGTTTTTT
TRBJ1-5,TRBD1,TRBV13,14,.,CASSLGQLDQPQHF,TGTGCCAGCAGCTTGGGACAGTTAGATCAGCCCCAGCATTTT
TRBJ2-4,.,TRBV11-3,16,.,CASSLRQNWGKNIQYF,TGTGCCAGCAGCCTTCGACAGAATTGGGGCAAAAACATTCAGTACTTC
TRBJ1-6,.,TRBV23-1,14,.,CASSRVGGNSPLHF,TGCGCCAGCAGTCGTGTAGGAGGTAATTCACCCCTCCACTTT
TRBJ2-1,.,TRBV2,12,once,CASSERPGEQFF,TGTGCCAGCAGCGAACGCCCAGGTGAGCAGTTCTTC
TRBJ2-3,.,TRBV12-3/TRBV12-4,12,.,CASSRDSGAQYF,TGTGCCAGCAGTCGGGACTCAGGTGCGCAGTATTTT
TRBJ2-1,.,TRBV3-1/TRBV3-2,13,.,CASSQAQFNEQFF,TGTGCCAGCAGCCAAGCACAGTTCAATGAGCAGTTCTTC
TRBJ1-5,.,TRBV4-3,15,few,CASSQGWAGNQPQHF,TGCGCCAGCAGCCAAGGTTGGGCAGGCAATCAGCCCCAGCATTTT
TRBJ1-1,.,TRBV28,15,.,CASSYPKGQGFEAFF,TGTGCCAGCAGCTACCCGAAGGGGCAGGGTTTTGAAGCTTTCTTT
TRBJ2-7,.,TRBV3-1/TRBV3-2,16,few,CASSFQGRGRSYEQYF,TGTGCCAGCAGCTTCCAAGGGCGGGGCCGGTCCTACGAGCAGTACTTC
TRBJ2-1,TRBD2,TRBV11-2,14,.,CASSISGSHNEQFF,TGTGCCAGCAGCATAAGCGGGAGTCACAATGAGCAGTTCTTC
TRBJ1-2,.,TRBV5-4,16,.,CAAGRSGDPANYGYTF,TGTGCCGCGGGCAGGTCAGGGGATCCAGCTAACTATGGCTACACCTTC
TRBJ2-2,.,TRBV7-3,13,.,CASSSLSTGELFF,TGTGCCAGCAGCTCACTAAGCACCGGGGAGCTGTTTTTT
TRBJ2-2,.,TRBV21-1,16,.,CASSKEAGANTGELFF,TGTGCCAGCAGCAAAGAGGCGGGCGCGAACACCGGGGAGCTGTTTTTT
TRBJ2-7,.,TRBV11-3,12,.,CASSLDRLEQYF,TGTGCCAGCAGCTTAGATCGACTTGAGCAGTACTTC
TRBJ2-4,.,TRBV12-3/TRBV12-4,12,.,CASKNPENIQYF,TGTGCCTCCAAGAACCCGGAGAACATTCAGTACTTC
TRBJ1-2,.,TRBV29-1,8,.,CRTDGYTF,TGCAGGACAGATGGCTACACCTTC
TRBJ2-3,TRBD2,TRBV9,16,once,CASSVMGSGSTDTQYF,TGTGCCAGCAGCGTAATGGGAAGCGGGAGTACAGATACGCAGTATTTT
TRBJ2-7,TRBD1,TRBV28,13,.,CASSLSQGAEQYF,TGTGCCAGCAGTTTATCACAGGGGGCCGAGCAGTACTTC
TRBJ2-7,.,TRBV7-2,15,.,CASSLVLLSSYEQYF,TGTGCCAGCAGCTTAGTCCTACTAAGCTCCTACGAGCAGTACTTC
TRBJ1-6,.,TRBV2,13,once,CATARDINSPLHF,TGTGCCACCGCCAGGGACATTAATTCACCCCTCCACTTT
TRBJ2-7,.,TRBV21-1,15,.,CASSSREVSTYEQYF,TGTGCCAGCAGCTCCCGGGAGGTGAGCACCTACGAGCAGTACTTC
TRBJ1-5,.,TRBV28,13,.,CAGQQAFNQPQHF,TGTGCCGGACAACAGGCGTTCAATCAGCCCCAGCATTTT
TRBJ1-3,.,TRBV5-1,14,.,CASSLAGAGNTIYF,TGCGCCAGCAGCTTGGCCGGAGCTGGAAACACCATATATTTT